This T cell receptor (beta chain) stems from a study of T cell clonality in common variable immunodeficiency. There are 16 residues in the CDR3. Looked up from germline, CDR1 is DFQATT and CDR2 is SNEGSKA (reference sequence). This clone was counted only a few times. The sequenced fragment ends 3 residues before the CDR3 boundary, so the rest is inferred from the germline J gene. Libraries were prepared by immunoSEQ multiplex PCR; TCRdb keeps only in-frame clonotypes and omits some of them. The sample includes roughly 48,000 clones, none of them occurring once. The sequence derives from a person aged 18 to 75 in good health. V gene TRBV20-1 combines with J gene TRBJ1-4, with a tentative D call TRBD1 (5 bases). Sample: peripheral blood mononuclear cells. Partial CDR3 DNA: TGCAGTGCTAGTGGAGAAGCCCCCTCTGGGGCCAACGTA. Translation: CSASGEAPSGANV. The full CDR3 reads CSASGEAPSGANVLFF.